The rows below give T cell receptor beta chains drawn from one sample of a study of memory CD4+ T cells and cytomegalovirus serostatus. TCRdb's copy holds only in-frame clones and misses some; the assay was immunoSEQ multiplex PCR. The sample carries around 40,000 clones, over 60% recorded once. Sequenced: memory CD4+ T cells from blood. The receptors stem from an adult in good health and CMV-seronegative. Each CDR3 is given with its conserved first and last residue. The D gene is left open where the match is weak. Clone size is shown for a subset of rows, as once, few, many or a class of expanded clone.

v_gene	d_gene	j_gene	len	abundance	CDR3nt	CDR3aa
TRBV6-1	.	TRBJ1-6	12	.	TGTGCCAGCAGTGTTACATATTCACCCCTCCACTTT	CASSVTYSPLHF
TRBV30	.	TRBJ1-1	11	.	TGTGCCTGGAGTAAGGGAGGTGGGGCTTTCTTT	CAWSKGGGAFF
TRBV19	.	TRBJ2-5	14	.	TGTGCCAGTAGTATCAGGGGGACTGGAGAGACCCAGTACTTC	CASSIRGTGETQYF
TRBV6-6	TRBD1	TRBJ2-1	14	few	TGTGCCAGCACCGTGACAGGGGGCTACAGTGAGCAGTTCTTC	CASTVTGGYSEQFF
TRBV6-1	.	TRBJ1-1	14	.	TGTGCCAGCAGTGTAAGTCTGAGGGACACTGAAGCTTTCTTT	CASSVSLRDTEAFF
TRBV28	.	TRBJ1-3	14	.	TGTGCCAGCAGTTTATCCAGATCTGGAAACACCATATATTTT	CASSLSRSGNTIYF
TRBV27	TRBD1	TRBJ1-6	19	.	TGTGCCAGCAGTTCCCGACAGGGTCCATCTGCCGCTTATAATTCACCCCTCCACTTT	CASSSRQGPSAAYNSPLHF
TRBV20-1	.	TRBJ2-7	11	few	TGCAGTGCTAGTATAGCGGCCGAGCAGTACTTC	CSASIAAEQYF
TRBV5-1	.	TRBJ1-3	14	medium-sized	TGCGCCAGCAGCTTGAGTGCAGCTGGAAACACCATATATTTT	CASSLSAAGNTIYF
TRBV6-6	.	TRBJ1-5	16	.	TGTGCCAGCAGTTACATTTGGGCAGGGAAACTACAGCCCCAGCATTTT	CASSYIWAGKLQPQHF
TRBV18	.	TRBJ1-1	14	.	TGTGCCAGCTCACTCGACCCGGGGGGCACTGAAGCTTTCTTT	CASSLDPGGTEAFF
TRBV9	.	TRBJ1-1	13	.	TGTGCCAGCAGCGGAGACAGGCACACTGAAGCTTTCTTT	CASSGDRHTEAFF
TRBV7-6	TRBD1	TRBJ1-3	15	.	TGTGCCAGCAGCGTTGGGACAGGCTCTGGAAACACCATATATTTT	CASSVGTGSGNTIYF
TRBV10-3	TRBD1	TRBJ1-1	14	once	TGTGCCATCAGTAGGGAGGGGGCGAACACTGAAGCTTTCTTT	CAISREGANTEAFF
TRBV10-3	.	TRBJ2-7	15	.	TGTGCCATCAGTGCTTCTCGGGAGCCCACCTACGAGCAGTACTTC	CAISASREPTYEQYF
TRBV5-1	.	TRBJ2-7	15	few	TGCGCCAGCAGCTTGATGTTAGGGGCTGGAAGCGAGCAGTACTTC	CASSLMLGAGSEQYF
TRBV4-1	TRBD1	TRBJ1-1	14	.	TGCGCCAGCAGCCGAGACAGGGGGGGGACTGAAGCTTTCTTT	CASSRDRGGTEAFF
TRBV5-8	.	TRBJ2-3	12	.	TGTGCCAGCAGCTTAGAGGGAAATACGCAGTATTTT	CASSLEGNTQYF
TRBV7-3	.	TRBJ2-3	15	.	TGTGCCAGCAGCCCCTTAGCATCTAGCACGGATACGCAGTATTTT	CASSPLASSTDTQYF
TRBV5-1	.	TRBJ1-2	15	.	TGCGCCAGCACCACGAGTGGCAACGCTAACTATGGCTACACCTTC	CASTTSGNANYGYTF
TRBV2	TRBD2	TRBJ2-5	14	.	TGTGCCAGCGCCGGGCGGGGGTCTCAAGAGACCCAGTACTTC	CASAGRGSQETQYF
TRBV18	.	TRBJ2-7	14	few	TGTGCCAGCTCACCACGGCCAGGGGCCCACGAGCAGTACTTC	CASSPRPGAHEQYF
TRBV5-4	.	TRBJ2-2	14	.	TGTGCCAGCAGCCTTGGGGCGAGCACCGGGGAGCTGTTTTTT	CASSLGASTGELFF
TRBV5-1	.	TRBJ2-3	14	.	TGCGCCAGCAGCCAGGGTACGCTTACAGATACGCAGTATTTT	CASSQGTLTDTQYF
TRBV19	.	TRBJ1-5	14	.	TGTGCCAGTTCCCTCCAGATAAGCAATCAGCCCCAGCATTTT	CASSLQISNQPQHF